This TCR beta chain was captured by sequencing in a study of blood T cell repertoires in COVID-19. Trimming cost V 3 bases and J 4 bases, with 16 bases left between them. The germline V gene has CDR1 SGHRS and CDR2 YFSETQ. The CDR3 runs to 15 residues. Enrolled through a virtual design, the participants were between roughly 18 and 90 years of age and came from roughly 22 US areas. TCRdb's copy holds only in-frame clones and misses some; the assay was immunoSEQ multiplex PCR. The sample carries 250,000 to 350,000 clones, roughly 91% recorded once. The sequencing sample was made of PBMCs or T cells enriched from blood (not recorded which). The chain carries TRBV5-1 and TRBJ1-2, with TRBD1 as a possible D gene (6 bases). This TCR came from a woman in her sixties in a cohort exposed to, infected with or recovered from COVID-19 (not recorded which). The CDR3 bases are TGCGCCAGCAGCTCTGGGGGCCCCTATGGCTATGGCTACACCTTC. It codes for CASSSGGPYGYGYTF.